These 17 T cell receptor beta chains share one sample of origin, sequenced in a study of PD-1 blockade in classical Hodgkin lymphoma. The data were produced by immunoSEQ multiplex PCR, yet TCRdb's version contains in-frame clones alone and is incomplete. The table records about 92,000 clones, more than 80% of them present only once. Time point of the sample: cycle 4 day 1 (C4D1), after less than seven weeks of nivolumab. Autologous stem cell transplantation was followed by relapse in every patient, and brentuximab vedotin exposure varied. The material was peripheral blood mononuclear cells (PBMCs), obtained before the fourth cycle of nivolumab. These receptors were collected from a human donor with classical Hodgkin lymphoma.

This clone was observed a single time. The chain recombines TRBV6-1 with TRBJ1-1; D is undetermined. The CDR3 loop spans 13 amino acids. Germline lookup yields CDR1 MNHNS and CDR2 SASEGT. Trimming took off 0 bases at V and 6 bases at J, with 8 bases between the two ends. The CDR3 loop reads CASSEAPEAEAFF. DNA of the CDR3: TGTGCCAGCAGTGAAGCCCCAGAGGCTGAAGCTTTCTTT.

This chain uses TRBV7-3 with TRBJ2-1; D not resolved. In germline, CDR1 is SGHTA, CDR2 FQGTGA. With 5 bases removed from V and 5 bases from J, the gap between germline ends came to 13 bases. The CDR3 consists of 14 residues. The CDR3 bases are TGTGCCAGCAGCCCATCCGGGCCGCACAATGAGCAGTTCTTC. Translating it yields CASSPSGPHNEQFF.

The chain couples TRBV19 to TRBJ1-1; the D gene is possibly TRBD1 (6 bases). The CDR3 contains 12 residues. V lost 3 bases and J lost 10, with 12 bases in between. CDR1 and CDR2 from the germline V gene are LNHDA and SQIVND (reference sequence). CDR3 in DNA: TGTGCCAGTAGTATGGCGGGGGGCCGAGCTTTCTTT. Protein sequence: CASSMAGGRAFF. Combining the CDR3 with reference TRBV19 and TRBJ1-1 gives the whole variable domain DGGITQSPKYLFRKEGQNVTLSCEQNLNHDAMYWYRQDPGQGLRLIYYSQIVNDFQKGDIAEGYSVSREKKESFPLTVTSAQKNPTAFYLCASSMAGGRAFFGQGTRLTVV.

This clone has just one count. This sequence joins TRBV9 and TRBJ2-7, with D possibly matching TRBD1 (6 bases). The CDR3 loop spans 16 amino acids. Deletions cut 4 bases from V and 6 bases from J, with 23 bases between. CDR1 SGDLS and CDR2 YYNGEE come from the germline V gene. The CDR3 loop is CASSPLGGGPSSEQYF. As DNA, the CDR3 is TGTGCCAGCAGCCCCCTGGGTGGGGGCCCCTCTTCCGAGCAGTACTTC.

The table lists this clone with a count of one. The chain is built from TRBV9 and TRBJ2-3; a weak D match, TRBD1 (6 bases). Trimming took 0 bases from V and 6 from J, leaving 11 bases between them. CDR3 length: 14 amino acids. Per the germline V gene, CDR1 is SGDLS and CDR2 is YYNGEE. The CDR3 spells CASSVASGEDTQYF. DNA for the CDR3: TGTGCCAGCAGCGTAGCTTCAGGGGAGGATACGCAGTATTTT.

J is TRBJ2-5 and V is TRBV28; D could derive from TRBD1 or TRBD2 (7 bases each). The length of the CDR3 is 14 residues. Germline CDR1 is MDHEN and CDR2 is SYDVKM. Trimming stripped 3 bases from V and 4 bases from J, with 12 bases between. CDR3 nucleotide sequence: TGTGCCAGCAGTTTCTCAGGGGGGGGAGAGACCCAGTACTTC. As protein: CASSFSGGGETQYF.

Only one count was recorded for this clone. The chain uses TRBV4-3 and TRBJ2-2; 8 positions match TRBD2. V was clipped by 0 bases and J by 5 bases; unmatched bases: 8. CDR3 length: 17 amino acids. The germline V gene has CDR1 LGHNA and CDR2 YSLEER. CDR3 loop: CASSQDPLAGRTGELFF. CDR3 nucleotide sequence: TGCGCCAGCAGCCAAGATCCTCTAGCGGGTCGGACCGGGGAGCTGTTTTTT.

The chain recombines TRBV15 with TRBJ1-2, with D hard to call. Germline loops: CDR1 LNHNV, CDR2 YYDKDF (reference sequence). This CDR3 has 15 amino acids. Trimming shortened V by 1 base and J by 3 bases, and 12 bases separated the two germline ends. The CDR3 bases are TGTGCCACCAGCAGAGTTATTTTGTCGGACTATGGCTACACCTTC. Protein product: CATSRVILSDYGYTF.

The rearrangement joins TRBV7-3 to TRBJ2-1, with TRBD2 identical over 7 bases. With V trimmed by 4 bases and J by 4 bases, 10 bases remained unmatched. The length of the CDR3 is 16 residues. Germline CDR1 is SGHTA and CDR2 is FQGTGA. Here the CDR3 DNA reads TGTGCCAGCAGCTCGCGACTAGCTGGGGCTTACAATGAGCAGTTCTTC. It translates to CASSSRLAGAYNEQFF. The complete variable domain, with remaining parts taken from reference TRBV7-3 and TRBJ2-1, reads GAGVSQTPSNKVTEKGKYVELRCDPISGHTALYWYRQSLGQGPEFLIYFQGTGAADDSGLPNDRFFAVRPEGSVSTLKIQRTERGDSAVYLCASSSRLAGAYNEQFFGPGTRLTVL.

This chain uses TRBV20-1 with TRBJ2-2; possibly TRBD2 for D (5 bases). The CDR3 covers 11 residues. V lost 5 bases and J 6 bases, leaving 7 bases between the germline ends. In germline, CDR1 is DFQATT, CDR2 SNEGSKA (reference sequence). The CDR3 sequence: CSARRSGELFF. DNA of the CDR3: TGCAGTGCTCGGAGGTCCGGGGAGCTGTTTTTT.

The chain's CDR3 is CASSLVGGRRVNTGELFF. The CDR3 DNA sequence: TGTGCCAGCAGCTTAGTGGGGGGTCGGCGGGTGAACACCGGGGAGCTGTTTTTT. The rearrangement uses TRBV7-8 and TRBJ2-2; maybe TRBD2 (6 bases). Deletions cut 1 base from V and 1 base from J, with 16 bases between. Germline V gene data show CDR1 as SGHVS and CDR2 as FQNEAQ. This CDR3 spans 18 amino acids.

This clone was seen many times. The chain links TRBV6-6 to TRBJ1-2; possible D gene TRBD1, 5 bases. V was cut by 5 bases and J by 2 bases, with 12 bases left in between. Per germline, CDR1 MNHNY and CDR2 SVGAGI (reference sequence). The CDR3 extends over 14 amino acids. DNA of the CDR3: TGTGCCAGCAGTAACAGGCTGGAGAACTATGGCTACACCTTC. Its translation: CASSNRLENYGYTF.

In nucleotides, the CDR3 is TGTGCCAGCAGGACGGGACCGTCCGCCTACGAGCAGTACTTC. Its translation: CASRTGPSAYEQYF. The J gene is TRBJ2-7, the V gene TRBV5-4; D is tentatively TRBD1 or TRBD2 (5 bases each). Trimming took off 5 bases at V and 2 bases at J, with 14 bases between the two ends. This CDR3 region has 14 residues. Germline V CDR1 and CDR2: SGHNT, YYREEE (reference sequence).

V and J are TRBV5-4 and TRBJ2-1; the match to TRBD2 covers 11 bases. CDR3 length equals 17 residues. V lost 6 bases and J lost 5; bases outside the gene matches: 13. The germline V gene encodes CDR1 SGHNT and CDR2 YYREEE (reference sequence). The CDR3 bases are TGTGCCAGCAACGACCTAAGGGGACTAGCGGTACACAATGAGCAGTTCTTC. Translating gives CASNDLRGLAVHNEQFF.

The chain is built from TRBV19 and TRBJ2-5, with 8 bases that match TRBD2. V was pared by 2 bases and J by 5 bases, with 10 bases of the junction left unmatched. The germline V gene encodes CDR1 LNHDA and CDR2 SQIVND (reference sequence). This CDR3 comprises 16 residues. The CDR3 loop is CASSINVPGGGETQYF. The CDR3 DNA is TGTGCCAGTAGTATAAACGTGCCGGGAGGGGGGGAGACCCAGTACTTC.

This clone was detected only once. This chain links TRBV7-6 with TRBJ1-5; the D is unclear. The CDR3 consists of 13 residues. The germline CDR1 and CDR2 sequences are SGHVS and FNYEAQ. Trimming removed 1 base from V and 6 bases from J, with 7 bases in between. The CDR3 loop is CASSLGARQPQHF. The CDR3 DNA sequence: TGTGCCAGCAGCTTAGGCGCGCGTCAGCCCCAGCATTTT.

The V gene is TRBV5-1, the J gene TRBJ1-5, with D possibly TRBD1 on 5 matching bases. Between the trimmed V and J ends, which lost 0 bases and 1 base, there was a span of 8 bases. This CDR3 region has 15 residues. Germline CDR1 reads SGHRS; CDR2 reads YFSETQ. The CDR3 protein is CASSLVGESNQPQHF. CDR3 bases: TGCGCCAGCAGCTTGGTGGGGGAAAGCAATCAGCCCCAGCATTTT.